Listed below are T cell receptor beta chains from one sample, sequenced in a study of T cell responses to AZD1222 COVID-19 vaccine. This table comes from immunoSEQ multiplex PCR, and its TCRdb copy is limited to in-frame clones, with some not included. The repertoire holds 150,000 to 200,000 clones, approximately 91% seen once, with 1.5% to 2% in the top ten. This sample comprised peripheral blood, obtained on day 0 of AZD1222 vaccination. The receptors were gathered from an adult in good health. CDR3s include the opening cysteine and the closing phenylalanine or tryptophan. The D gene is left open where the match is weak. The size of a clone is reported for some rows only, either as once, few or many, or as a class for expanded clones.

>TRBJ2-3|NA|NA|TRBV11-1
CASSSGAGDTQYF
TGTGCCAGCAGCTCGGGGGCGGGAGATACGCAGTATTTT
>TRBJ2-5|NA|once|TRBV5-1
CASSLYGSQETQYF
TGCGCCAGCAGCTTGTACGGCAGCCAAGAGACCCAGTACTTC
>TRBJ2-1|TRBD2|NA|TRBV2
CASSVGGLAGGRPYNEQFF
TGTGCCAGCAGTGTGGGAGGACTAGCGGGGGGGCGGCCCTACAATGAGCAGTTCTTC
>TRBJ2-2|NA|NA|TRBV5-5
CASSSTGTPNTGELFF
TGTGCCAGCAGCTCCACCGGGACTCCGAACACCGGGGAGCTGTTTTTT
>TRBJ2-5|TRBD2|NA|TRBV11-2
CASSLDLIITSGYETQYF
TGTGCCAGCAGCTTAGATCTTATCATTACTAGCGGTTACGAGACCCAGTACTTC
>TRBJ2-7|NA|NA|TRBV7-8
CASSSDREKTYEQYF
TGTGCCAGCAGCTCAGACCGGGAGAAAACCTACGAGCAGTACTTC
>TRBJ1-6|TRBD1|NA|TRBV10-3
CAISENRGLSPLHF
TGTGCCATCAGTGAAAACAGGGGGCTTTCACCCCTCCACTTT
>TRBJ2-1|TRBD1|NA|TRBV11-2
CASSRPSGTGVF
TGTGCCAGCAGCCGACCTTCAGGGACAGGCGTCTTC
>TRBJ2-2|NA|NA|TRBV18
CASSPLGDGELFF
TGTGCCAGCTCCCCCCTGGGGGACGGGGAGCTGTTTTTT
>TRBJ2-1|TRBD1|NA|TRBV11-3
CASSSNRGLVDEQFF
TGTGCCAGCAGCTCAAACAGGGGGCTCGTCGATGAGCAGTTCTTC
>TRBJ2-4|TRBD1|NA|TRBV5-4
CASSLDPGTGGSKNIQYF
TGTGCCAGCAGCTTGGACCCCGGGACAGGGGGTTCCAAAAACATTCAGTACTTC
>TRBJ1-2|NA|NA|TRBV19
CASTLVGREPNYGYTF
TGTGCCAGTACCCTCGTCGGCCGGGAACCTAACTATGGCTACACCTTC
>TRBJ2-1|NA|NA|TRBV29-1
CSVNIYNEQFF
TGCAGCGTTAACATCTACAATGAGCAGTTCTTC
>TRBJ1-1|NA|NA|TRBV3-1/TRBV3-2
CASSHLNTEAFF
TGTGCCAGCAGCCACTTGAACACTGAAGCTTTCTTT
>TRBJ2-1|TRBD2|NA|TRBV6-5
CASSYDAGGGNEQFF
TGTGCCAGCAGTTACGATGCGGGAGGGGGCAATGAGCAGTTCTTC
>TRBJ1-1|NA|few|TRBV18
CASSPGMNTEAFF
TGTGCCAGCTCACCGGGGATGAACACTGAAGCTTTCTTT
>TRBJ1-4|TRBD1|NA|TRBV9
CASSVLGTANEKLFF
TGTGCCAGCAGCGTACTCGGGACAGCTAATGAAAAACTGTTTTTT
>TRBJ1-3|TRBD1|NA|TRBV6-2/TRBV6-3
CASSYWGTGRSGNTIYF
TGTGCCAGCAGTTACTGGGGGACAGGGCGCTCTGGAAACACCATATATTTT
>TRBJ1-2|TRBD1|NA|TRBV6-6
CASSPGTGVTNYGYTF
TGTGCCAGCAGTCCCGGGACAGGCGTGACTAACTATGGCTACACCTTC
>TRBJ1-4|NA|NA|TRBV6-5
CASRLDSNEKLFF
TGTGCCAGCAGACTCGACAGTAATGAAAAACTGTTTTTT
>TRBJ1-3|NA|NA|TRBV5-5
CASSLVNRQNTIYF
TGTGCCAGCAGCTTGGTTAACAGACAAAACACCATATATTTT
>TRBJ1-4|NA|NA|TRBV4-3
CASSQERQPNEKLFF
TGCGCCAGCAGCCAGGAACGACAGCCGAATGAAAAACTGTTTTTT
>TRBJ2-1|NA|NA|TRBV19
CASSSRGGSYNEQFF
TGTGCCAGTAGCTCGAGGGGGGGATCCTACAATGAGCAGTTCTTC
>TRBJ1-3|NA|NA|TRBV7-2
CASSLGQLANPKTGNTIYF
TGTGCCAGCAGCTTAGGTCAGCTTGCGAACCCTAAAACTGGAAACACCATATATTTT
>TRBJ2-3|NA|NA|TRBV7-2
CASSYNTDTQYF
TGTGCCAGCAGCTACAACACAGATACGCAGTATTTT
>TRBJ2-7|NA|NA|TRBV6-6
CASSYSFAGHTYEQYF
TGTGCCAGCAGTTACTCCTTTGCGGGACACACCTACGAGCAGTACTTC
>TRBJ1-2|NA|NA|TRBV9
CASSVRTETNYGYTF
TGTGCCAGCTCCGTTCGGACCGAAACTAACTATGGCTACACCTTC
>TRBJ1-1|NA|NA|TRBV29-1
CSARRGTGDEAFF
TGCAGCGCCCGACGAGGGACGGGGGATGAAGCTTTCTTT
>TRBJ2-3|TRBD1|NA|TRBV18
CASSPRSSTGGADTQYF
TGTGCCAGCTCACCACGAAGCTCGACAGGGGGCGCAGATACGCAGTATTTT
>TRBJ1-2|NA|few|TRBV6-5
CASSFGGAPDYGYTF
TGTGCCAGCAGTTTTGGGGGGGCTCCGGATTATGGCTACACCTTC
>TRBJ1-1|TRBD1|NA|TRBV30
CAWADRAAEAFF
TGTGCCTGGGCGGACAGGGCGGCTGAAGCTTTCTTT
>TRBJ1-2|TRBD1|NA|TRBV6-2/TRBV6-3
CASSYSQGGDYGYTF
TGTGCCAGCAGTTACTCCCAGGGGGGGGACTATGGCTACACCTTC
>TRBJ2-1|NA|NA|TRBV4-3
CASSQGEGYEQFF
TGCGCCAGCAGCCAAGGAGAGGGATATGAGCAGTTCTTC
>TRBJ2-1|TRBD1|few|TRBV7-8
CASSFGGQGYEQFF
TGTGCCAGCAGCTTCGGCGGACAGGGGTATGAGCAGTTCTTC
>TRBJ1-3|NA|NA|TRBV6-6
CASSPTDSSSGNTIYF
TGTGCCAGCAGTCCGACAGACAGTTCCTCTGGAAACACCATATATTTT
>TRBJ1-1|NA|NA|TRBV6-2/TRBV6-3
CASSSTQTNTEAFF
TGTGCCAGCAGTTCTACACAGACGAACACTGAAGCTTTCTTT
>TRBJ1-5|NA|NA|TRBV6-6
CATGESNQPQHF
TGTGCCACCGGGGAGAGCAATCAGCCCCAGCATTTT
>TRBJ2-3|NA|NA|TRBV14
CASSLMGGTPSTDTQYF
TGTGCCAGCAGCCTGATGGGTGGGACACCTAGCACAGATACGCAGTATTTT
>TRBJ2-7|NA|NA|TRBV5-1
CASSATTYEQYF
TGCGCCAGCAGCGCGACGACTTACGAGCAGTACTTC
>TRBJ1-1|TRBD1|NA|TRBV28
CASSPRGRTEAFF
TGTGCCAGCAGTCCCAGGGGGCGCACTGAAGCTTTCTTT
>TRBJ1-4|NA|once|TRBV19
CASSIPGAYEKLFF
TGTGCCAGTAGTATACCGGGGGCTTATGAAAAACTGTTTTTT
>TRBJ1-2|TRBD1|NA|TRBV28
CASSSAGTGFVGYGYTF
TGTGCCAGCAGTTCCGCCGGGACAGGGTTTGTGGGCTATGGCTACACCTTC
>TRBJ1-6|NA|once|TRBV7-2
CASSSQEGGPGAYNSPLHF
TGTGCCAGCAGTTCACAAGAGGGGGGACCAGGGGCCTATAATTCACCCCTCCACTTT
>TRBJ1-4|NA|once|TRBV10-3
CAISEFGDNYSNEKLFF
TGTGCCATCAGTGAGTTCGGGGACAATTACTCGAATGAAAAACTGTTTTTT
>TRBJ1-5|NA|NA|TRBV27
CASSLTGRSNQPQHF
TGTGCCAGCAGTTTAACGGGTCGGAGCAATCAGCCCCAGCATTTT
>TRBJ1-4|NA|NA|TRBV28
CASTGRGVDEKLFF
TGTGCCAGCACCGGACGAGGGGTGGATGAAAAACTGTTTTTT
>TRBJ1-2|NA|NA|TRBV11-2
CASSPGPGGYGYTF
TGTGCCAGCAGCCCCGGGCCCGGCGGCTATGGCTACACCTTC
>TRBJ1-2|NA|NA|TRBV6-1
CASSEASRPGNYGYTF
TGTGCCAGCAGTGAAGCAAGCAGGCCGGGTAACTATGGCTACACCTTC
>TRBJ1-6|TRBD1|NA|TRBV7-2
CASSLQGGGNSPLHF
TGTGCCAGCAGCTTACAGGGGGGAGGTAATTCACCCCTCCACTTT
>TRBJ2-3|TRBD1|NA|TRBV9
CASSVVGQGASDTQYF
TGTGCCAGCAGCGTAGTCGGACAGGGGGCATCAGATACGCAGTATTTT
>TRBJ1-4|NA|NA|TRBV19
CASRAPVRAPMGKLFF
TGTGCCAGTAGGGCCCCCGTGCGGGCTCCCATGGGAAAACTGTTTTTT
>TRBJ2-6|NA|NA|TRBV5-3
CARSLVMGNSNRSGANVLTF
TGTGCCAGAAGCTTGGTGATGGGAAACAGTAACCGCTCTGGGGCCAACGTCCTGACTTTC
>TRBJ1-5|NA|NA|TRBV2
CASSESWLTNQPQHF
TGTGCCAGCAGTGAAAGTTGGCTGACCAATCAGCCCCAGCATTTT
>TRBJ2-3|NA|NA|TRBV2
CASRTGPLGTDTQYF
TGTGCCAGCAGAACAGGACCCCTTGGCACAGATACGCAGTATTTT
>TRBJ2-7|TRBD1|NA|TRBV4-2
CASSRDRGFEQYF
TGTGCCAGCAGCCGGGACAGGGGGTTCGAGCAGTACTTC